These 16 T cell receptor beta chains were all obtained from the same sample, sequenced in a study of blood T cell repertoires in COVID-19. Some clones are missing from TCRdb's copy, which holds only in-frame ones; the method was immunoSEQ multiplex PCR. The table has about 63,000 clones, around 80% seen once. Sequenced input: peripheral blood. All receptors come from a human donor in a cohort sampled during active COVID-19.

The genes are TRBV11-2 and TRBJ2-5; the D gene is possibly TRBD1 (5 bases). Germline values: CDR1 SGHAT, CDR2 FQNNGV. This CDR3 contains 14 residues. With 4 bases removed from V and 1 base from J, the gap between germline ends came to 10 bases. The CDR3 sequence: CASSWGRGQETQYF. The CDR3 nucleotides read TGTGCCAGCAGCTGGGGCCGAGGCCAAGAGACCCAGTACTTC.

This chain links TRBV7-3 with TRBJ1-2; 8 bases agree with TRBD1. Germline lookup yields CDR1 SGHTA and CDR2 FQGTGA. J lost 6 bases, V lost 6 bases, and 9 bases had no gene match. This CDR3 is 14 amino acids long. The CDR3 sequence: CASSPNPGGDGYTF. In nucleotides, the CDR3 is TGTGCCAGCAGTCCTAACCCAGGGGGCGATGGCTACACCTTC.

The rearrangement uses TRBV27 and TRBJ2-7; 8 nucleotides agree with TRBD1. The CDR3 is 16 amino acids. Trimming cost V 6 bases and J 3 bases; bases outside gene matches: 13. Germline CDR1 reads MNHEY; CDR2 reads SMNVEV (reference sequence). CDR3 loop: CASRPGTGTLNYEQYF. DNA for the CDR3: TGTGCCAGCAGGCCCGGGACAGGTACCCTCAACTACGAGCAGTACTTC.

This clone was seen more than once but under ten times. The chain is built from TRBV28 and TRBJ2-7; the match to TRBD2 covers 7 bases. The V gene's germline CDR1 is MDHEN and CDR2 SYDVKM. The V and J ends lost 5 bases and 5 bases, in that order; junction bases with no gene match: 6. This CDR3 comprises 13 residues. For the CDR3, the DNA is TGTGCCAGCAGTACGAGCGGGGCTAACGAGCAGTACTTC. It translates to CASSTSGANEQYF.

This chain connects TRBV30 to TRBJ1-2; D uncertain. Germline V gives CDR1 GTSNPN, CDR2 SVGIG (reference sequence). V dropped 4 bases and J dropped 1 base, with 13 bases sitting between them. The CDR3 length is 14 residues. This chain's CDR3 is CAWIPGLVNYGYTF. The CDR3 DNA is TGTGCCTGGATACCTGGTTTAGTTAACTATGGCTACACCTTC.

The chain is built from TRBV5-5 and TRBJ2-1; no definite D call. Germline loops: CDR1 SGHKS, CDR2 YYEKEE (reference sequence). This CDR3 is 16 amino acids long. Between the trimmed V and J ends, which lost 4 bases and 1 base, there was a span of 15 bases. This chain's CDR3 is CASSTARGGSYNEQFF. CDR3 nucleotides: TGTGCCAGCAGCACTGCTAGAGGTGGGTCCTACAATGAGCAGTTCTTC.

J is TRBJ1-5 and V is TRBV6-4; possibly TRBD1 for D (5 bases). Germline values: CDR1 MRHNA, CDR2 SNTAGT. The ends were cut back, 10 bases at V and 3 bases at J, with 19 bases in the middle. The CDR3 has 15 amino acids. The CDR3 DNA reads TGTGCCAACCCCCGGGGGGGGAATACCAATCAGCCCCAGCATTTT. The encoded protein is CANPRGGNTNQPQHF.

The V and J genes are TRBV5-4 and TRBJ2-5; TRBD2 might be the D (6 bases). The V gene lost 0 bases and the J gene lost 2 bases, with 11 bases spanning the gap. CDR1 SGHNT and CDR2 YYREEE come from the germline V gene (reference sequence). This CDR3 spans 15 amino acids. The CDR3 region is CASSLDRGRQETQYF. CDR3 sequence (DNA): TGTGCCAGCAGCTTGGATCGGGGGAGACAAGAGACCCAGTACTTC.

This clone was seen a handful of times. The gene calls are TRBV24-1 and TRBJ2-1; 9 bases align to TRBD2. From germline, CDR1 is KGHDR and CDR2 SFDVKD. After removal of 7 bases from V and 6 bases from J, the junction contained 6 bases not matched to a gene. The CDR3 runs 14 residues. CDR3 nucleotides: TGTGCCACCAGGGAGGCGGGAGGGCTCAATGAGCAGTTCTTC. Encoded protein: CATREAGGLNEQFF.

The chain has TRBV18 and TRBJ2-7, with 11 positions matching TRBD2. The CDR3 spans 17 residues. The J segment lost 6 bases and the V segment lost 3 bases, leaving 13 bases of the junction unmatched. Germline CDR1 reads KGHSH; CDR2 reads LQKENI. As DNA, the CDR3 is TGTGCCAGCTCACCCTCTCCTACTAGCGGGAGAACGGCCGAGCAGTACTTC. It encodes CASSPSPTSGRTAEQYF.

V and J are TRBV6-5 and TRBJ2-3, with 7 bases identical to TRBD2. This CDR3 comprises 12 residues. The germline gives CDR1 MNHEY, CDR2 SVGAGI. V lost 6 bases to trimming and J lost 3 bases; unmatched junction nucleotides: 0. The CDR3 loop reads CASRGGTDTQYF. CDR3 bases: TGTGCCAGCAGGGGGGGGACAGATACGCAGTATTTT.

The J gene is TRBJ1-5, the V gene TRBV28, with 8 bases lining up with TRBD1. CDR1 is MDHEN, CDR2 SYDVKM, per germline. J was trimmed by 6 bases and V by 5 bases; bases with no gene match: 9. This CDR3 has 15 residues. DNA of the CDR3: TGTGCCAGCAGTGGCTCAGGGGGCCGCGGTCAGCCCCAGCATTTT. It is translated as CASSGSGGRGQPQHF.

With regard to this clone: Other DNA sequences from this sample encode an identical CDR3 as well. The chain is built from TRBV5-1 and TRBJ1-1; 8 positions match TRBD1. CDR3 length: 13 residues. The V and J ends lost 3 bases and 4 bases, in that order; junction bases with no gene match: 2. Germline V lookup: CDR1 SGHRS, CDR2 YFSETQ. This CDR3 reads CASSSQGATEAFF. CDR3 nucleotide sequence: TGCGCCAGCAGCTCCCAGGGGGCCACTGAAGCTTTCTTT.

The rearrangement links TRBV10-2 to TRBJ2-7; 7 bases fit TRBD1. Germline V lookup: CDR1 WSHSY, CDR2 SAAADI. V shed 2 bases, J shed 0 bases, and the junction held 4 bases outside the gene matches. CDR3 length: 15 amino acids. CDR3 region: CASSERGQSSYEQYF. The CDR3 bases are TGCGCCAGCAGTGAGAGGGGGCAAAGCTCCTACGAGCAGTACTTC.

The chain uses TRBV7-2 and TRBJ1-3; no clear D gene. CDR1 is SGHTA, CDR2 FQGNSA, per germline. This CDR3 is 16 amino acids long. Trimming stripped 1 base from V and 0 bases from J, with 10 bases between. For the CDR3, the DNA is TGTGCCAGCAGCTTAGGATCCGGGATCTCTGGAAACACCATATATTTT. Its protein product is CASSLGSGISGNTIYF.

CDR3 in DNA: TGTGCCACCAGTGATGCAACCTTAGGCACAGATACGCAGTATTTT. It translates to CATSDATLGTDTQYF. The V and J genes are TRBV24-1 and TRBJ2-3; no clear D. Trimming took off 3 bases at V and 1 base at J, with 10 bases between the two ends. CDR1 is KGHDR and CDR2 is SFDVKD in the germline V gene. This CDR3 has 15 amino acids.